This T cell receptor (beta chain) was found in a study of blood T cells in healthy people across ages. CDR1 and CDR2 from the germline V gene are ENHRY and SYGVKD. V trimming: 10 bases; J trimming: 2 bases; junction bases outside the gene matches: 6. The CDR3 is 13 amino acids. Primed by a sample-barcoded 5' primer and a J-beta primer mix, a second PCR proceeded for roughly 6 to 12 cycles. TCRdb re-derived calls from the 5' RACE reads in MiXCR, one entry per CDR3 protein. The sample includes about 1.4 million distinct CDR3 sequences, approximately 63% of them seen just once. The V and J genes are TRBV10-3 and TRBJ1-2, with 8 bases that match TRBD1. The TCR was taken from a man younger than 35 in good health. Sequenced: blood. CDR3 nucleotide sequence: TGTGCCACCTCTCAGGGGGCGAACTATGGCTACACCTTC. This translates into CATSQGANYGYTF.